This T cell receptor (beta chain) was recovered during a study of shared clonotypes between healthy human individuals. Sequencing was performed with immunoSEQ multiplex PCR; in TCRdb, only in-frame clones are kept and a portion is missing. The sample has about 490,000 clones, roughly 85% seen once. Unsorted samples relied on about 86 million PBMCs, which served as the source of genomic DNA. Study-wide points: Read depth was anticipated to influence clonotype sharing among donors.

Germline V lookup: CDR1 MDHEN, CDR2 SYDVKM. The V segment lost 6 bases and the J segment 3 bases; nucleotides outside the gene matches: 8. The length of the CDR3 is 15 residues. On this clone itself: The antigen is undetermined.

Sequenced material: PBMCs. The chain uses TRBV28 and TRBJ2-7, with TRBD2 matching 10 bases. The sequence was collected from a woman in her forties in good health. Some clones in this sample may be carry-over from other donors' samples. CDR3 residues: CASSPPLAGVYEQYF. CDR3 DNA: TGTGCCAGCAGCCCCCCTCTAGCGGGAGTCTACGAGCAGTACTTC.